This record covers a single T cell receptor (beta chain). Its target is not known. The length of the CDR3 is 16 residues. Losses at the gene ends were 3 bases for V and 4 bases for J; bases not matched to a gene: 12. Germline CDR1 and CDR2: SGHTS and YDEGEE. The data were obtained in a study of cytomegalovirus exposure and HLA in healthy donors. The study, taken as a whole, reports: When a later analysis was performed, an Asian-associated ancestry cluster reportedly had fewer N-insertions than the roughly 700-donor mean. Researchers had no immune exposure information except CMV serostatus available. Analyzed later, most CMV-associated TCR beta chains appeared HLA-restricted. Later analysis identified a missense DCLRE1C variant that was linked to TCR beta V- and J-gene trimming.

The PCR was carried out with 60 Vbeta primers and 13 Jbeta primers. Profiling relied on immunoSEQ multiplex PCR, and the TCRdb table lists in-frame clones only, not all of them. The sample holds approximately 110,000 clones, approximately 80% seen once. Sequencing was performed on PBMCs. The TCR originated in a female donor in good health and CMV-seropositive. The chain is built from TRBV5-8 and TRBJ1-1, with 7 positions matching TRBD1. The CDR3 DNA sequence: TGTGCCAGCAGCTCCCGACGGGTGACAGGGCGCACTGAAGCTTTCTTT. Its protein is CASSSRRVTGRTEAFF.